The 10 T cell receptor beta chains reported below all come from one sample, sequenced in a study of Graves' ophthalmopathy and Graves' hyperthyroidism. Transcripts of RNA were the source for amplifying TCR beta CDR3 regions. First-round RT-PCR employed HTBI primers, with a second-round multiplex PCR after it. TCRdb re-called the multiplex PCR reads through MiXCR, storing one row per CDR3 protein. The table shows under 250,000 distinct CDR3 sequences, with approximately 21% occurring only once. The sample comprised peripheral blood. Receptors were obtained from a woman aged 45-59 years with Graves' ophthalmopathy.

Ten or more counts support this clonotype. The rearrangement uses TRBV28 and TRBJ1-2, with D perhaps matching TRBD1 (5 bases). The CDR3 contains 12 residues. Per germline, CDR1 MDHEN and CDR2 SYDVKM. Between the trimmed V and J ends, which lost 5 bases and 1 base, there was a span of 5 bases. The CDR3 nucleotides are TGTGCCAGCAGTGACAGTAACTATGGCTACACCTTC. It codes for CASSDSNYGYTF.

This clonotype was observed at least ten times. The gene calls are TRBV7-3 and TRBJ2-2; no firm D call. The CDR3 runs to 15 residues. CDR1 is SGHTA and CDR2 is FQGTGA in the germline V gene. Between the trimmed V and J ends, which lost 0 bases and 1 base, there was a span of 6 bases. The DNA for the CDR3 is TGTGCCAGCAGCTTAACGGCGCGGAACACCGGGGAGCTGTTTTTT. Translated, it gives CASSLTARNTGELFF.

This clonotype appeared many times. The chain joins TRBV19 to TRBJ1-2, with 8 bases matching TRBD1. Germline CDR1 and CDR2: LNHDA and SQIVND (reference sequence). J gave up 3 bases and V 5 bases, and 2 bases lay outside the gene matches. The CDR3 covers 13 residues. The CDR3 coding sequence is TGTGCCAGTAGTGCGGGACAGGACTATGGCTACACCTTC. This translates into CASSAGQDYGYTF.

V is TRBV11-2 and J is TRBJ2-7; D might be TRBD2 (5 bases). This CDR3 region has 15 residues. Trimming removed 1 base from V and 6 bases from J, with 16 bases in between. Germline CDR1 and CDR2: SGHAT and FQNNGV. The DNA of the CDR3 is TGTGCCAGCAGCTTAGGTCCGGGATGGGCTTCCGAGCAGTACTTC. This encodes CASSLGPGWASEQYF.

Details on this clonotype: At one of its ends the junction is not consistent with the germline gene, which may arise from a read error. J is TRBJ2-2 and V is TRBV4-2; a possible D gene is TRBD2 (5 bases). Germline V lookup: CDR1 LGHNA, CDR2 YNFKEQ. CDR3 size: 13 residues. CDR3 protein: CASSRPYTGELYF. The CDR3 DNA follows: TGTGCCAGCAGCCGCCCATACACCGGGGAGCTGTATTTT.

On this clonotype: A much larger clonotype is one base distant, so this may be a read error. The chain has TRBV4-1 and TRBJ1-2; no clear D. The CDR3 is made up of 15 amino acids. The V end was cut by 5 bases, the J end by 8 bases, with 21 bases between. CDR1 MGHRA and CDR2 YSYEKL come from the germline V gene. The CDR3 bases are TGCGCCAGCAGCTCCTACGTGACGAGGAAGAGGGGCTACACCTTC. Its translation: CASSSYVTRKRGYTF.

This clonotype came up many times. This sequence joins TRBV3-1 and TRBJ2-5, with 7 positions matching TRBD1. Per the germline V gene, CDR1 is LGHDT and CDR2 is YNNKEL (reference sequence). Trimming at V came to 0 bases and at J to 3 bases, leaving 7 bases not matched to a gene. The CDR3 extends over 16 amino acids. The CDR3 sequence: CASSQDVRGGKETQYF. DNA of the CDR3: TGTGCCAGCAGCCAAGATGTCCGAGGGGGCAAAGAGACCCAGTACTTC.

This clonotype was counted a single time. The chain is built from TRBV20-1 and TRBJ1-5; no clear D. V was trimmed by 3 bases and J by 2 bases, leaving 8 bases between them. Germline values: CDR1 DFQATT, CDR2 SNEGSKA (reference sequence). This CDR3 comprises 13 residues. The CDR3 region is CSARADRNQPQHF. The CDR3 DNA reads as TGCAGTGCTAGGGCGGACCGCAATCAGCCCCAGCATTTT.

The chain has TRBV27 and TRBJ2-5; 16 bases agree with TRBD2. The CDR3 has 18 residues. V dropped 6 bases and J dropped 4; count of bases not matched to a gene: 11. Germline CDR1 reads MNHEY; CDR2 reads SMNVEV (reference sequence). The CDR3: CASRRLGLAGGGGETQYF. Here the CDR3 DNA reads TGTGCCAGCAGAAGATTGGGACTAGCGGGGGGGGGTGGAGAGACCCAGTACTTC.

V usage is TRBV28 and J usage is TRBJ2-5, with a tentative D call TRBD1 (5 bases). The length of the CDR3 is 14 residues. V was shortened by 6 bases and J by 5 bases, with 16 bases between the two germline ends. CDR1 is MDHEN and CDR2 is SYDVKM in the germline V gene. The CDR3 coding sequence is TGTGCCAGCAGCATAACAGGTCTCGGGGAGACCCAGTACTTC. This codes for CASSITGLGETQYF.